The entry below describes one TCR beta chain. Germline V gives CDR1 SGHDN, CDR2 FVKESK. The CDR3 runs to 13 residues. Trimming stripped 4 bases from V and 9 bases from J, with 13 bases between. Original handling: Cell counts per sample came from amplifying reference gene primers. The repertoire was sequenced with immunoSEQ multiplex PCR; TCRdb's copy has only in-frame clones and lacks some. D and trimming come from the DNA, and the V and J calls and clone size come from that table. This sample yields a few hundred thousand clones, of which 70% to 90% are seen a single time; around 7.3% belongs to the top ten. The data stem from a study of blood T cell repertoires in COVID-19. Study information: Researchers got acute and convalescent COVID-19 samples from the United States, Italy and Spain. T cells, B-cell-depleted T cells, or PBMCs supplied cDNA or gDNA.

Sample: peripheral blood. This sequence joins TRBV14 and TRBJ1-5; maybe TRBD1 (6 bases). This receptor was taken from a woman in her 70s with active or convalescent COVID-19. The CDR3 DNA is TGTGCCAGCAGCCCTCAATTGACAGGGCCCCAGCATTTT. This gives the protein CASSPQLTGPQHF. Complete variable domain (other parts from reference TRBV14 and TRBJ1-5): EAGVTQFPSHSVIEKGQTVTLRCDPISGHDNLYWYRRVMGKEIKFLLHFVKESKQDESGMPNNRFLAERTGGTYSTLKVQPAELEDSGVYFCASSPQLTGPQHFGDGTRLSIL.